This T cell receptor (beta chain) emerged from a study of regulatory T cells in long-lasting Graves disease. Background on the study: The criterion for persistent Graves' disease was over 5 years of antithyroid drugs with positive TSH receptor antibodies. Points from the study as a whole: Those with persistent Graves' had less TCR diversity than newly diagnosed patients. Preferential use of TRBV28, TRBJ1-2 and TRBJ2-5 was seen in persistent disease.

The time point: persistent/refractory GD, antithyroid drugs over 5 years with positive TRAb. The authors made the TCR library using RNA they extracted from PBMCs. Roughly 10-milliliter peripheral blood samples went into EDTA tubes. The CDR3 length is 14 residues. CDR1 MGHRA and CDR2 YSYEKL come from the germline V gene. J gave up 9 bases and V 5 bases, and 6 bases lay outside the gene matches. Investigators prepared the TCR beta libraries by applying iRepertoire HTBI primers and Arm-PCR of CDR3 regions. TCRdb re-derived calls from the multiplex PCR reads in MiXCR, one entry per CDR3 protein. This repertoire shows under 450,000 distinct CDR3 sequences, around 20% found once; its top ten account for about 26%. Concerning this clonotype itself: Antigen specificity is unknown.

This chain links TRBV4-1 with TRBJ1-6, with 8 positions matching TRBD1. Material: peripheral blood mononuclear cells (PBMCs), obtained when the disease was refractory, from a patient treated with antithyroid drugs. This clonotype was obtained from a female donor with Graves disease. As DNA, the CDR3 is TGCGCCAGCAGCTACGGACAGGGAAGTTCACCCCTCCACTTT. Amino acids: CASSYGQGSSPLHF.